A selection of T cell receptor beta chains follows, all from one sample in a study of blood T cell repertoires in COVID-19. The protocol was immunoSEQ multiplex PCR, while the TCRdb copy is restricted to in-frame clones and leaves out a portion. The sample lists 250,000 to 300,000 clones, around 90% seen once, with around 2.2% in the top ten. Input material: peripheral blood. The source of these receptors is a woman between 45 and 60 years old who had recovered from COVID-19. CDR3s include the opening cysteine and the closing phenylalanine or tryptophan.

>TRBV19|TRBJ2-7
CASSIAGGSYEQYF
>TRBV19|TRBJ2-2
CASSGTRWTGELFF
>TRBV15|TRBJ2-3
CATSRDQASTDTQYF
>TRBV2|TRBJ2-7
CASSTTGVIGEQYF
>TRBV28|TRBJ1-4
CATQTGDEKLFF
>TRBV15|TRBJ1-1
CATSRLRTADEAFF
>TRBV2|TRBJ2-2
CASRFGFNTGELFF
>TRBV7-9|TRBJ2-7
CASSSSSVITYEQYF
>TRBV30|TRBJ2-2
CAWSVGASGGAVITGELFF
>TRBV19|TRBJ1-2
CASSLQGAYGYTF
>TRBV9|TRBJ1-2
CASSAGYSNGYTF
>TRBV19|TRBJ1-1
CASSARQYGTEAFF
>TRBV30|TRBJ1-1
CAWTNYNTEAFF
>TRBV11-2|TRBJ1-2
CASSPIGGTYYGYTF
>TRBV25-1|TRBJ1-1
CASSESSGGSAFF
>TRBV25-1|TRBJ1-2
CASSEALPQGGGYTF
>TRBV11-2|TRBJ2-1
CASSENEQRGNEQFF
>TRBV15|TRBJ1-4
CATSRVTDEKLFF
>TRBV4-3|TRBJ2-1
CASSQAGGRPYNEQFF
>TRBV14|TRBJ2-2
CASSLGGGSTGELFF